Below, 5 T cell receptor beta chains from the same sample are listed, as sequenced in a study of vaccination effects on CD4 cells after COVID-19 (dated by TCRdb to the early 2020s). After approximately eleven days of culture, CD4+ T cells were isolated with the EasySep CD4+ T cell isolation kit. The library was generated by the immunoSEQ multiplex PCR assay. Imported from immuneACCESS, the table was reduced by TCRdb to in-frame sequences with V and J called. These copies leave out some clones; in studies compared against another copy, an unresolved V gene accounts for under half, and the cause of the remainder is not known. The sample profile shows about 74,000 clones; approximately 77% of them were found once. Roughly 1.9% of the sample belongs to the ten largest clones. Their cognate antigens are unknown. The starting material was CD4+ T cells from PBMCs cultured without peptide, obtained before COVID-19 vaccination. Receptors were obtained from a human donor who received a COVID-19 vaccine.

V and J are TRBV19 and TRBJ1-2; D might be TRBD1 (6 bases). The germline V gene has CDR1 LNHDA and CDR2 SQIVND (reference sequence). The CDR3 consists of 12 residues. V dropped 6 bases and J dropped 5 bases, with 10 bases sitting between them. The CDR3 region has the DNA TGTGCCAGTAGGACACAGGGTTATGGCTACACCTTC. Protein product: CASRTQGYGYTF.

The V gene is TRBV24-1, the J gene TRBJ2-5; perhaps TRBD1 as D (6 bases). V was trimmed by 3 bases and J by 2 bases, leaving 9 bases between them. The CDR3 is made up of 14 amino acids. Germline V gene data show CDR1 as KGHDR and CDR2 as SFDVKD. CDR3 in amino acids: CATSDPDRQETQYF. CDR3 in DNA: TGTGCCACCAGTGATCCAGACAGGCAAGAGACCCAGTACTTC.

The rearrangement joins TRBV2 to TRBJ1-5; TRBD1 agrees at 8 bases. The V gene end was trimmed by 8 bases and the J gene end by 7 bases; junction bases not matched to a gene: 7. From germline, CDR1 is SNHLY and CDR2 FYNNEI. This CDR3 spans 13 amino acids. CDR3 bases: TGTGCCAGCTTACGACAGGGGAACCAGCCCCAGCATTTT. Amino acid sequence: CASLRQGNQPQHF.

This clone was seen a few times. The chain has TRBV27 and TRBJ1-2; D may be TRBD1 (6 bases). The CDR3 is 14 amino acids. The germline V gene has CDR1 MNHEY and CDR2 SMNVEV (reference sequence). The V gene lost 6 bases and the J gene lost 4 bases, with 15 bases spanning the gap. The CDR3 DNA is TGTGCCAGCAGGGATGACAGGAGCTCCTATGGCTACACCTTC. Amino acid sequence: CASRDDRSSYGYTF.

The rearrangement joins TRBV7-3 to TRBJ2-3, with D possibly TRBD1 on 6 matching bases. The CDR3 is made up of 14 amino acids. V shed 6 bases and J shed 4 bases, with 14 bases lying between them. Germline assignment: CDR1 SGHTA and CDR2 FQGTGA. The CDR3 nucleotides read TGTGCCAGCAGTACTGGACAGCCGGCAGATACGCAGTATTTT. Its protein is CASSTGQPADTQYF.